The sequence of this T cell receptor (beta chain) was determined in a study of blood T cell repertoires in COVID-19. Overall study: The cDNA or gDNA used as material had been derived from T cells, B-cell-depleted T cells, or PBMCs.

Methods used by the authors: Estimates of nucleated cell counts were drawn from the amplification of reference gene primers. Produced via immunoSEQ multiplex PCR; TCRdb's table is partial and in-frame only. V and J calls and clone size are those listed in that table; D and trimming were worked out from the DNA. Of roughly 260,000 clones in the sample, approximately 85% were seen once. This TCR was recovered from a woman in her forties or fifties who had recovered from COVID-19. Material: PBMCs or T cells enriched from blood (not recorded which).

The CDR3 loop reads CASAKKPGQGADTQYF. The CDR3 DNA reads as TGTGCCAGCGCGAAAAAACCGGGACAGGGGGCGGATACGCAGTATTTT. This chain joins TRBV6-4 and TRBJ2-3, with 12 bases that match TRBD1. The germline CDR1 and CDR2 sequences are MRHNA and SNTAGT. There are 16 residues in the CDR3. V lost 8 bases to trimming and J lost 6 bases; unmatched junction nucleotides: 12.